These 22 T cell receptor beta chains share one sample of origin, sequenced in a study of shared clonotypes between healthy human individuals. Sequencing used immunoSEQ multiplex PCR; TCRdb keeps in-frame clones, though not all of them. This table has roughly 2,000,000 clones, about 93% appearing once. Naive-designated CD8 cells lacked CD45RO, were positively enriched for CCR7, and omitted terminally differentiated effector memory CD45RA+ cells. Material: naive CD8+ T cells from PBMCs. Source of these receptors: a man younger than 35 in good health. Some clones in this sample may be carry-over from other donors' samples.

The V and J genes are TRBV11-3 and TRBJ1-4, with a possible D match to TRBD1 (6 bases). V gave up 5 bases and J gave up 8 bases, with 18 bases separating them. CDR1 is SGHNT and CDR2 is YENEEA in the germline V gene. This CDR3 comprises 15 residues. The CDR3 protein is CASSLDRTRSEKLFF. In DNA, the CDR3 is TGTGCCAGCAGCCTCGACAGGACACGGAGCGAAAAACTGTTTTTT.

The rearrangement uses TRBV7-9 and TRBJ1-2; tentatively, D is TRBD1 (6 bases). Germline CDR1 and CDR2: SEHNR and FQNEAQ (reference sequence). The CDR3 has 16 amino acids. The germline V and J ends were trimmed by 10 bases and 4 bases, with 25 bases remaining between them. The DNA of the CDR3 is TGTGCCATCAACCCCCACCGGGACAAGGGCGCCTATGGCTACACCTTC. This sequence encodes CAINPHRDKGAYGYTF. The full variable domain, with the rest looked up from reference TRBV7-9 and TRBJ1-2, is DTGVSQNPRHKITKRGQNVTFRCDPISEHNRLYWYRQTLGQGPEFLTYFQNEAQLEKSRLLSDRFSAERPKGSFSTLEIQRTEQGDSAMYLCAINPHRDKGAYGYTFGSGTRLTVV.

Of note for this clone: Other DNA sequences in this sample translate to the same CDR3. The chain couples TRBV2 to TRBJ2-3; a weak D match, TRBD2 (5 bases). CDR3 length: 14 amino acids. Looked up from germline, CDR1 is SNHLY and CDR2 is FYNNEI. With 0 bases removed from V and 6 bases from J, the gap between germline ends came to 10 bases. CDR3 loop: CASSEARGPDTQYF. The DNA for the CDR3 is TGTGCCAGCAGTGAAGCGCGCGGGCCCGATACGCAGTATTTT.

The sample holds one count of this clone. A much larger clonotype is one base distant, so this may be a read error. CDR3 sequence (DNA): TGTGCCAGCAGAAACACCGGGGAGCTGTTTTTT. It yields the protein CASRNTGELFF. The genes are TRBV6-6 and TRBJ2-2; D remains ambiguous. Trimming removed 6 bases at V and 2 bases at J, with 1 base between. This CDR3 region has 11 residues. CDR1 MNHNY and CDR2 SVGAGI come from the germline V gene (reference sequence).

This sequence joins TRBV7-8 and TRBJ2-7; D is possibly TRBD2 (5 bases). From germline, CDR1 is SGHVS and CDR2 FQNEAQ. The CDR3 extends over 14 amino acids. V was pared by 5 bases and J by 2 bases, with 13 bases between. CDR3 protein: CASSVGIEAYEQYF. The CDR3 DNA reads as TGTGCCAGCAGCGTCGGGATCGAGGCCTACGAGCAGTACTTC.

This clone was recorded only once. V and J are TRBV7-8 and TRBJ2-1; 9 bases map to TRBD2. The junction had 6 bases not matched to a gene; V was cut back by 8 bases and J by 7 bases. This CDR3 is built from 13 residues. Looked up from germline, CDR1 is SGHVS and CDR2 is FQNEAQ. The CDR3 reads CASPPSGGNEQFF. CDR3 DNA sequence: TGTGCCAGCCCCCCCAGCGGGGGGAATGAGCAGTTCTTC.

The chain uses TRBV5-6 and TRBJ1-1; D possibly corresponds to TRBD1 (6 bases). V gave up 4 bases and J gave up 5 bases, with 18 bases separating them. The CDR3 is 15 amino acids. Germline V lookup: CDR1 SGHDT, CDR2 YYEEEE. The CDR3 protein is CASSPGTFMGTEAFF. DNA for the CDR3: TGTGCCAGCAGCCCCGGGACATTTATGGGAACTGAAGCTTTCTTT.

The chain employs TRBV7-3 and TRBJ2-1; D tentatively reads TRBD1 or TRBD2 (6 bases each). Germline V gene data show CDR1 as SGHTA and CDR2 as FQGTGA. The CDR3 loop spans 15 amino acids. V was clipped by 2 bases and J by 6 bases, with 14 bases between them. In DNA, the CDR3 is TGTGCCAGCAGCTTAGTTGTCTCGGGGGCCAATGAGCAGTTCTTC. Its protein is CASSLVVSGANEQFF.

This rearrangement joins TRBV28 to TRBJ2-5; 7 bases are shared with TRBD1. The CDR3 consists of 15 residues. V trimming: 3 bases; J trimming: 4 bases; junction bases outside the gene matches: 8. The germline CDR1 and CDR2 sequences are MDHEN and SYDVKM. CDR3 region: CASSFHEGAGETQYF. DNA of the CDR3: TGTGCCAGCAGTTTTCACGAGGGGGCAGGAGAGACCCAGTACTTC.

The chain is built from TRBV27 and TRBJ2-7; a possible D gene is TRBD1 (6 bases). The ends were cut back, 1 base at V and 4 bases at J, with 14 bases in the middle. The length of the CDR3 is 15 residues. Germline loops: CDR1 MNHEY, CDR2 SMNVEV (reference sequence). CDR3 protein: CASSLFPDSQYEQYF. The CDR3 coding sequence is TGTGCCAGCAGTTTATTCCCGGACAGTCAATACGAGCAGTACTTC.

The rearrangement joins TRBV7-6 to TRBJ1-2; TRBD1 might be the D (5 bases). V lost 0 bases, J lost 8 bases, and 10 bases lay in between. The germline CDR1 and CDR2 sequences are SGHVS and FNYEAQ. There are 13 residues in the CDR3. In DNA form, the CDR3 reads TGTGCCAGCAGCTTAGCGTCTCAGGGAGGCTACACCTTC. Translation gives CASSLASQGGYTF.

V usage is TRBV18 and J usage is TRBJ2-7, with TRBD1 identical over 8 bases. Germline V gene sequence: CDR1 KGHSH, CDR2 LQKENI. Germline trimming cut 0 bases from V and 4 bases from J; bases unmatched to any gene: 2. The CDR3 runs 14 residues. The CDR3 DNA is TGTGCCAGCTCACCACCGGGACAGGCGTACGAGCAGTACTTC. Protein product: CASSPPGQAYEQYF. Full variable domain (rest looked up from reference TRBV18 and TRBJ2-7): NAGVMQNPRHLVRRRGQEARLRCSPMKGHSHVYWYRQLPEEGLKFMVYLQKENIIDESGMPKERFSAEFPKEGPSILRIQQVVRGDSAAYFCASSPPGQAYEQYFGPGTRLTVT.

V is TRBV5-1 and J is TRBJ2-2; 12 bases are shared with TRBD2. J was trimmed by 6 bases and V by 3 bases; bases with no gene match: 21. Germline lookup yields CDR1 SGHRS and CDR2 YFSETQ. The CDR3 is 21 residues long. The CDR3 nucleotides are TGCGCCAGCAGCTACCCACGTGGTGAGACTAGCGGGAGTACGGCGGCCGGGGAGCTGTTTTTT. It is translated as CASSYPRGETSGSTAAGELFF.

This chain connects TRBV29-1 to TRBJ2-7, with 7 bases identical to TRBD1. V trimming: 4 bases; J trimming: 2 bases; junction bases outside the gene matches: 11. Germline V gene lookup returns CDR1 SQVTM and CDR2 ANQGSEA. The CDR3 is 15 amino acids. The chain's CDR3 is CSVGRRDSRAYEQYF. The DNA of the CDR3 is TGCAGCGTTGGCCGACGGGACAGCCGCGCCTACGAGCAGTACTTC.

J is TRBJ2-3 and V is TRBV6-1, with TRBD2 matching over 10 bases. Germline assignment: CDR1 MNHNS and CDR2 SASEGT. The CDR3 runs 16 residues. The V and J ends lost 3 bases and 6 bases, in that order; junction bases with no gene match: 9. The CDR3 DNA reads as TGTGCCAGCAGTGACCTAGCTAGCGGGAGTTACGATACGCAGTATTTT. It codes for CASSDLASGSYDTQYF.

This sequence joins TRBV29-1 and TRBJ1-1; TRBD1 might be the D (5 bases). Germline V gives CDR1 SQVTM, CDR2 ANQGSEA. V was clipped by 3 bases and J by 6 bases, with 17 bases between them. The CDR3 runs 14 residues. The CDR3 DNA reads as TGCAGCGTTGAGTCCCGAGGGGCCGTTCCTGAAGCTTTCTTT. Translating it yields CSVESRGAVPEAFF.

The chain carries TRBV27 and TRBJ1-5; D is undetermined. Trimming removed 2 bases at V and 0 bases at J, with 5 bases between. CDR1 is MNHEY and CDR2 is SMNVEV in the germline V gene (reference sequence). This CDR3 has 14 residues. CDR3 amino acids: CASSLNLSNQPQHF. CDR3 nucleotide sequence: TGTGCCAGCAGTTTAAACCTTAGCAATCAGCCCCAGCATTTT.

This chain uses TRBV5-3 with TRBJ1-1; D possibly corresponds to TRBD1 (5 bases). TRBV5-3 is classed as an ORF, of uncertain function. The CDR3 is 17 amino acids. V was shortened by 0 bases and J by 3 bases, with 18 bases between the two germline ends. The CDR3 sequence is CARSLVHEGRSDTEAFF. The DNA for the CDR3 is TGTGCCAGAAGCTTGGTGCATGAGGGGCGAAGCGACACTGAAGCTTTCTTT.

The chain recombines TRBV11-1 with TRBJ2-3; TRBD2 is a possible D gene (6 bases). The ends were cut back, 4 bases at V and 5 bases at J, with 13 bases in the middle. Looked up from germline, CDR1 is SGHAT and CDR2 is FQDESV (reference sequence). CDR3 length: 14 residues. This chain's CDR3 is CASSYPGGLDTQYF. The CDR3 coding sequence is TGTGCCAGCAGCTACCCTGGGGGGTTAGATACGCAGTATTTT.

Written as DNA, the CDR3 is TGTGCCAGCAGCCCACTTGGAAGGGACATCTCTACCGGCTCTGGAAACACCATATATTTT. Protein product: CASSPLGRDISTGSGNTIYF. V gene TRBV28 combines with J gene TRBJ1-3; D perhaps matches TRBD1 (6 bases). Germline V gene data show CDR1 as MDHEN and CDR2 as SYDVKM. Trimming left V 6 bases short and J 0 bases short, with 27 bases between. The CDR3 contains 20 residues.

In the case of this clone: Within the sample, other DNA sequences also encode this same CDR3. V is TRBV28 and J is TRBJ2-7; 8 nucleotides line up with TRBD2. This CDR3 contains 14 residues. J was trimmed by 6 bases and V by 2 bases; bases with no gene match: 6. Germline lookup yields CDR1 MDHEN and CDR2 SYDVKM. CDR3 region: CASSLISGSGEQYF. CDR3 in DNA: TGTGCCAGCAGTTTAATCAGCGGGAGCGGCGAGCAGTACTTC.

For the CDR3, the DNA is TGCAGCGTCCCCCCCCCGGACAGGGGGCCCTATGGCTACACCTTC. Amino acid sequence: CSVPPPDRGPYGYTF. The chain couples TRBV29-1 to TRBJ1-2; 11 nucleotides line up with TRBD1. Per the germline V gene, CDR1 is SQVTM and CDR2 is ANQGSEA. Trimming took 6 bases from V and 4 from J; bases not matched to a gene: 10. This CDR3 spans 15 amino acids.